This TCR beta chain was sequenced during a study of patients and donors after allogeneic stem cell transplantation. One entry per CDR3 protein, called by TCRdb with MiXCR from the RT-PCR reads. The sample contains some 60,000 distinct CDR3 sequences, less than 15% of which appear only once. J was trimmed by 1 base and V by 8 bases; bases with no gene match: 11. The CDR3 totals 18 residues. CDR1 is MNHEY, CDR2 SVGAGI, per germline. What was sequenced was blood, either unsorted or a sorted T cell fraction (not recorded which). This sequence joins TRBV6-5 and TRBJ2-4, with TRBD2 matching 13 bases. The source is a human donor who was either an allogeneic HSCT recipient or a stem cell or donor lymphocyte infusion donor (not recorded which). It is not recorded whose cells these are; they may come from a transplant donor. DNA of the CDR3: TGTGCCAGCGGGAGGACTAGCGGGAGCCTCTGGGCCAAAAACATTCAGTACTTC. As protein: CASGRTSGSLWAKNIQYF.